Below, 32 T cell receptor beta chains from the same sample are listed, as sequenced in a study of blood T cell repertoires in COVID-19. Libraries were prepared by immunoSEQ multiplex PCR; TCRdb keeps only in-frame clonotypes and omits some of them. The sample gives about 200,000 clones, roughly 85% of which show up once; around 5.2% is in the top ten. The sequenced sample consisted of peripheral blood. All receptors derive from a woman over 75 with acute or convalescent COVID-19.

This CDR3 reads CASSPVGTTSKETQYF. The CDR3 region has the DNA TGTGCCAGTAGTCCAGTAGGCACTACCTCGAAGGAGACCCAGTACTTC. The chain links TRBV19 to TRBJ2-5; D unresolved. Germline CDR1 and CDR2: LNHDA and SQIVND (reference sequence). The CDR3 extends over 16 amino acids. The ends were cut back, 5 bases at V and 5 bases at J, with 21 bases in the middle.

The rearrangement uses TRBV28 and TRBJ2-5, with 9 bases lining up with TRBD1. The germline V gene has CDR1 MDHEN and CDR2 SYDVKM. This CDR3 is 16 amino acids long. Unmatched junction bases numbered 14, after V lost 7 bases and J lost 5 bases. The CDR3 is CASTSPIGQGIETQYF. The CDR3 DNA is TGTGCCAGCACCTCACCCATAGGACAGGGGATTGAGACCCAGTACTTC.

The chain couples TRBV7-9 to TRBJ1-5, with TRBD1 as a possible D gene (5 bases). V lost 5 bases and J lost 6, with 8 bases in between. The CDR3 runs 12 residues. From germline, CDR1 is SEHNR and CDR2 FQNEAQ (reference sequence). The CDR3 here is CASSPGLQPQHF. CDR3 DNA: TGTGCCAGCAGCCCAGGGCTTCAGCCCCAGCATTTT.

In its sample, this clone was seen a few times. V usage is TRBV30 and J usage is TRBJ2-3; 12 nucleotides align to TRBD2. Trimming removed 8 bases from V and 2 bases from J; junction bases left unmatched: 5. Looked up from germline, CDR1 is GTSNPN and CDR2 is SVGIG (reference sequence). This CDR3 spans 14 amino acids. In DNA, the CDR3 is TGTGCCACCCGGACTAGCGGGAACACAGATACGCAGTATTTT. Its protein product is CATRTSGNTDTQYF.

The J gene is TRBJ1-2, the V gene TRBV2; no reliable D call. V dropped 3 bases and J dropped 8 bases, with 13 bases sitting between them. CDR3 length equals 13 residues. CDR1 SNHLY and CDR2 FYNNEI come from the germline V gene. In DNA form, the CDR3 reads TGTGCCAGCAGTGAGGGCCCCACCGCCGGCTACACCTTC. Translated: CASSEGPTAGYTF.

This sequence joins TRBV18 and TRBJ2-5, with 7 bases matching TRBD1. J was trimmed by 0 bases and V by 6 bases; bases with no gene match: 10. This CDR3 is built from 16 residues. The germline gives CDR1 KGHSH, CDR2 LQKENI. CDR3 bases: TGTGCCAGCTCTCCAGGACAGGTGGGGTACCAAGAGACCCAGTACTTC. The encoded protein is CASSPGQVGYQETQYF.

This chain uses TRBV19 with TRBJ2-1; possible D gene TRBD1, 5 bases. CDR3 length equals 12 residues. Trimming removed 10 bases at V and 6 bases at J, with 13 bases between. From germline, CDR1 is LNHDA and CDR2 SQIVND (reference sequence). The CDR3 DNA follows: TGTGCCACCTCGCTAAGGGGCAATGAGCAGTTCTTC. Translating gives CATSLRGNEQFF. The variable domain in full, completed from reference TRBV19 and TRBJ2-1, reads DGGITQSPKYLFRKEGQNVTLSCEQNLNHDAMYWYRQDPGQGLRLIYYSQIVNDFQKGDIAEGYSVSREKKESFPLTVTSAQKNPTAFYLCATSLRGNEQFFGPGTRLTVL.

V usage is TRBV18 and J usage is TRBJ2-7, with 12 bases identical to TRBD2. CDR1 and CDR2 from the germline V gene are KGHSH and LQKENI. The CDR3 runs 20 residues. Trimming took 2 bases from V and 0 from J; bases not matched to a gene: 14. The CDR3 spells CASSPFLTSGSIPSSYEQYF. The CDR3 DNA follows: TGTGCCAGCTCACCATTTTTGACTAGCGGGAGTATCCCGAGCTCCTACGAGCAGTACTTC. Variable domain in full (rest from reference TRBV18 and TRBJ2-7): NAGVMQNPRHLVRRRGQEARLRCSPMKGHSHVYWYRQLPEEGLKFMVYLQKENIIDESGMPKERFSAEFPKEGPSILRIQQVVRGDSAAYFCASSPFLTSGSIPSSYEQYFGPGTRLTVT.

The chain links TRBV4-3 to TRBJ2-1, with TRBD1 matching over 8 bases. This CDR3 contains 15 residues. V lost 3 bases and J lost 5; bases outside the gene matches: 6. Looked up from germline, CDR1 is LGHNA and CDR2 is YSLEER. For the CDR3, the DNA is TGCGCCAGCAGCCATAAAGGACAGGGTAACAATGAGCAGTTCTTC. Its protein product is CASSHKGQGNNEQFF.

CDR3 sequence: CASGNKAGGLDTQYF. The CDR3 DNA sequence: TGTGCCAGCGGTAATAAAGCGGGAGGGCTAGATACGCAGTATTTT. The V gene is TRBV7-2, the J gene TRBJ2-3, with 10 bases identical to TRBD2. CDR1 and CDR2 (germline): SGHTA, FQGNSA. V dropped 8 bases and J dropped 5; count of bases not matched to a gene: 10. The CDR3 runs 15 residues.

This chain uses TRBV6-1 with TRBJ1-2; D is perhaps TRBD1 (6 bases). Germline-derived CDR1 and CDR2 are MNHNS and SASEGT. Between the trimmed V and J ends, which lost 3 bases and 5 bases, there was a span of 10 bases. The CDR3 extends over 13 amino acids. This CDR3 reads CASSDQGPYGYTF. The CDR3 coding sequence is TGTGCCAGCAGTGATCAGGGGCCATATGGCTACACCTTC.

This chain uses TRBV2 with TRBJ1-2, with D maybe TRBD1 (5 bases). The CDR3 spans 14 residues. V lost 9 bases and J 3 bases, leaving 17 bases between the germline ends. The V gene's germline CDR1 is SNHLY and CDR2 FYNNEI. The CDR3 DNA reads as TGTGCCAGTACCCTAGGGGTTCCGGACTATGGCTACACCTTC. This encodes CASTLGVPDYGYTF.

V and J are TRBV14 and TRBJ2-6, with a tentative D call TRBD2 (6 bases). The V gene lost 4 bases and the J gene lost 4 bases, with 11 bases spanning the gap. Germline V gives CDR1 SGHDN, CDR2 FVKESK. The length of the CDR3 is 15 residues. The CDR3 region has the DNA TGTGCCAGCAGCCGAGCGGGTTACGGGGCCAACGTCCTGACTTTC. Amino acid sequence: CASSRAGYGANVLTF.

The chain combines TRBV3-1 (or the pseudogene TRBV3-2) with TRBJ2-1; no definite D call. CDR3 size: 12 residues. The V gene lost 1 base and the J gene lost 14 bases, with 12 bases spanning the gap. CDR1 is LGHDT, CDR2 YNNKEL, per germline (reference sequence). The CDR3 loop reads CASSQGPRGEFF. CDR3 sequence (DNA): TGTGCCAGCAGCCAAGGACCCCGAGGAGAGTTCTTC.

V usage is TRBV19 and J usage is TRBJ1-5; D gene unclear. Germline loops: CDR1 LNHDA, CDR2 SQIVND (reference sequence). Trimming removed 3 bases at V and 0 bases at J, with 12 bases between. This CDR3 is built from 16 residues. CDR3 residues: CASSIIGISSNQPQHF. CDR3 nucleotide sequence: TGTGCCAGTAGTATTATCGGGATCTCTAGCAATCAGCCCCAGCATTTT.

The rearrangement links TRBV18 to TRBJ2-7; 13 positions agree with TRBD2. After removal of 4 bases from V and 0 bases from J, the junction contained 3 bases not matched to a gene. The CDR3 is 16 residues long. Germline CDR1 is KGHSH and CDR2 is LQKENI. The CDR3 sequence is CASSRGTSGISYEQYF. The CDR3 region has the DNA TGTGCCAGCTCACGCGGGACTAGCGGGATCTCCTACGAGCAGTACTTC.

The V gene is TRBV12-3 or TRBV12-4, the J gene TRBJ2-3; no definite D call. The CDR3 runs 12 residues. V was clipped by 5 bases and J by 4 bases, with 7 bases between them. The CDR3 nucleotides read TGTGCCAGCAGTCCCTACTCAGATACGCAGTATTTT. This translates into CASSPYSDTQYF.

V is TRBV7-9 and J is TRBJ2-2; D is possibly TRBD2 (6 bases). The germline CDR1 and CDR2 sequences are SEHNR and FQNEAQ (reference sequence). This CDR3 spans 16 amino acids. The V end was cut by 2 bases, the J end by 1 base, with 11 bases between. CDR3 residues: CASSLYGGMNTGELFF. In DNA form, the CDR3 reads TGTGCCAGCAGCTTATACGGCGGGATGAACACCGGGGAGCTGTTTTTT.

This sequence joins TRBV2 and TRBJ2-3; weak D call: TRBD1 (6 bases). Germline CDR1 SNHLY, CDR2 FYNNEI. The CDR3 extends over 13 amino acids. V was trimmed by 8 bases and J by 2 bases, leaving 11 bases between them. This CDR3 is CASHRVTTDTQYF. Here the CDR3 DNA reads TGTGCCAGCCACAGGGTTACCACAGATACGCAGTATTTT.

The chain links TRBV4-1 to TRBJ1-6; TRBD1 matches at 7 bases. With V trimmed by 0 bases and J by 10 bases, 12 bases remained unmatched. CDR1 is MGHRA, CDR2 YSYEKL, per germline. The CDR3 totals 17 residues. This CDR3 is CASSQEHGATGRSPLHF. The CDR3 DNA reads as TGCGCCAGCAGCCAAGAACATGGAGCGACAGGGCGGTCACCCCTCCACTTT.

The table lists this clone with a count of one. This chain joins TRBV16 and TRBJ2-6, with 8 bases identical to TRBD1. Germline assignment: CDR1 KGHSY and CDR2 FQNENV. V lost 2 bases, J lost 2 bases, and 5 bases stayed unmatched. This CDR3 region has 17 residues. The DNA for the CDR3 is TGTGCCAGCAGCCAAGACAGGGGAGAAACTGGGGCCAACGTCCTGACTTTC. This codes for CASSQDRGETGANVLTF.

The gene calls are TRBV30 and TRBJ1-5; TRBD1 is a possible D gene (6 bases). Looked up from germline, CDR1 is GTSNPN and CDR2 is SVGIG (reference sequence). The V gene lost 0 bases and the J gene lost 0 bases, with 15 bases spanning the gap. The CDR3 is made up of 17 amino acids. In nucleotides, the CDR3 is TGTGCCTGGAGTGTACAAGGGGGTCCTTATAGCAATCAGCCCCAGCATTTT. Protein sequence: CAWSVQGGPYSNQPQHF.

This clone was counted between two and nine times. The chain joins TRBV14 to TRBJ2-3; D may be TRBD2 (5 bases). This CDR3 has 16 amino acids. Between the trimmed V and J ends, which lost 3 bases and 4 bases, there was a span of 17 bases. Per germline, CDR1 SGHDN and CDR2 FVKESK. The CDR3 region has the DNA TGTGCCAGCAGCCACCCGATCGGAAGGAGGTCAGATACGCAGTATTTT. It encodes CASSHPIGRRSDTQYF.

This chain joins TRBV7-2 and TRBJ2-7; 7 positions agree with TRBD1. V was clipped by 1 base and J by 2 bases; unmatched bases: 5. This CDR3 has 15 amino acids. CDR1 is SGHTA and CDR2 is FQGNSA in the germline V gene. The CDR3 spells CASSLVGTETYEQYF. Written as DNA, the CDR3 is TGTGCCAGCAGCTTAGTGGGGACAGAAACCTACGAGCAGTACTTC.

The gene calls are TRBV18 and TRBJ1-2; 8 bases match TRBD1. V lost 4 bases, J lost 6 bases, and 7 bases stayed unmatched. The germline CDR1 and CDR2 sequences are KGHSH and LQKENI. The CDR3 is 14 amino acids. CDR3 nucleotides: TGTGCCAGCTCACGACCGGACAGGGAACATGGCTACACCTTC. Its protein is CASSRPDREHGYTF.

This clone was seen just once. The V gene is TRBV7-2, the J gene TRBJ2-7; TRBD2 matches at 13 bases. This CDR3 region has 17 residues. J gave up 3 bases and V 5 bases, and 10 bases lay outside the gene matches. The germline gives CDR1 SGHTA, CDR2 FQGNSA. CDR3 sequence reads: CASSPRLAGGDRYEQYF. Written as DNA, the CDR3 is TGTGCCAGCAGCCCCAGACTAGCGGGAGGAGACCGCTACGAGCAGTACTTC.

V is TRBV5-1 and J is TRBJ2-3, with 7 bases aligning to TRBD1. After removal of 3 bases from V and 4 bases from J, the junction contained 2 bases not matched to a gene. Per the germline V gene, CDR1 is SGHRS and CDR2 is YFSETQ. The CDR3 extends over 13 amino acids. The CDR3 region is CASSWDRSDTQYF. CDR3 nucleotides: TGCGCCAGCAGCTGGGACAGATCAGATACGCAGTATTTT. The variable domain in full, completed from reference TRBV5-1 and TRBJ2-3, reads KAGVTQTPRYLIKTRGQQVTLSCSPISGHRSVSWYQQTPGQGLQFLFEYFSETQRNKGNFPGRFSGRQFSNSRSEMNVSTLELGDSALYLCASSWDRSDTQYFGPGTRLTVL.

This clone was observed once. J is TRBJ1-6 and V is TRBV7-6, with 11 nucleotides matching TRBD1. The V gene's germline CDR1 is SGHVS and CDR2 FNYEAQ. V lost 0 bases, J lost 9 bases, and 4 bases stayed unmatched. The CDR3 has 16 amino acids. In nucleotides, the CDR3 is TGTGCCAGCAGCTTAGCGGGACAGGGGGTTGCTTCACCCCTCCACTTT. Protein: CASSLAGQGVASPLHF.

This rearrangement joins TRBV12-3 or TRBV12-4 to TRBJ2-1, with D possibly TRBD1 on 6 matching bases. The CDR3 totals 13 residues. The V end was cut by 5 bases, the J end by 8 bases, with 13 bases between. CDR3 DNA: TGTGCCAGCAGTCCCCCTAAGGGGGATGAGCAGTTCTTC. Translation: CASSPPKGDEQFF.

The chain joins TRBV24-1 to TRBJ2-7; the D gene is possibly TRBD2 (6 bases). This CDR3 has 13 residues. Germline values: CDR1 KGHDR, CDR2 SFDVKD. Trimming pared 12 bases from V and 4 bases from J, leaving 18 bases between. The CDR3 bases are TGTGCCGTCGGCGGGGCGCGAGGGTACGAGCAGTACTTC. Its protein product is CAVGGARGYEQYF.

J is TRBJ1-4 and V is TRBV7-9; D possibly corresponds to TRBD1 (6 bases). Germline V gene lookup returns CDR1 SEHNR and CDR2 FQNEAQ (reference sequence). The CDR3 runs 15 residues. The V and J ends lost 4 bases and 7 bases respectively, with 16 bases between them. The DNA for the CDR3 is TGTGCCAGCAGCTCCCAAGGGGGGGGTGGTGAAAAACTGTTTTTT. This translates into CASSSQGGGGEKLFF.

The rearrangement joins TRBV19 to TRBJ1-5; TRBD1 aligns across 8 bases. The CDR3 is 14 amino acids. The V and J ends lost 3 bases and 2 bases, in that order; junction bases with no gene match: 0. Germline CDR1 and CDR2: LNHDA and SQIVND (reference sequence). CDR3 sequence reads: CASSMTGGNQPQHF. The DNA of the CDR3 is TGTGCCAGTAGTATGACAGGGGGCAATCAGCCCCAGCATTTT.